Listed below are T cell receptor beta chains from one sample, sequenced in a study. One entry per CDR3 protein results from TCRdb running MiXCR on the 5' RACE reads. The repertoire holds about 40,000 distinct CDR3 sequences, about 29% seen once, with just over 4% in the top ten. The sequenced sample was tumor-infiltrating memory CD4+ T cells sorted from the breast tumor. All receptors derive from a female donor with breast cancer. Both conserved end residues are part of each CDR3. The D gene is left open where the match is weak. Clone size is not always given. Where it is, it says once, few, many or a class for expanded clones.

CDR3aa: CASSFGLAASTDTQYF
CDR3nt: TGCGCCAGCAGCTTTGGACTAGCGGCTAGCACAGATACGCAGTATTTT
j_gene: TRBJ2-3
v_gene: TRBV5-1
d_gene: TRBD2
abundance: NA

CDR3aa: CASRHSNRGQGYTF
CDR3nt: TGTGCCAGCAGACACTCTAACAGGGGGCAGGGCTACACCTTC
j_gene: TRBJ1-2
v_gene: TRBV12-3/TRBV12-4
d_gene: TRBD1
abundance: many

CDR3aa: CASSLQARSYNEQFF
CDR3nt: TGCGCCAGCAGCTTGCAAGCTCGCTCCTACAATGAGCAGTTCTTC
j_gene: TRBJ2-1
v_gene: TRBV5-1
d_gene: NA
abundance: few

CDR3aa: CASSPPGQGRGNTEAFF
CDR3nt: TGCGCCAGCAGCCCGCCAGGACAGGGGAGGGGGAACACTGAAGCTTTCTTT
j_gene: TRBJ1-1
v_gene: TRBV5-1
d_gene: TRBD1
abundance: few

CDR3aa: CASSYSTGFVSYEQYF
CDR3nt: TGTGCCAGCAGTTACTCGACAGGTTTCGTCTCCTACGAGCAGTACTTC
j_gene: TRBJ2-7
v_gene: TRBV6-5
d_gene: NA
abundance: NA

CDR3aa: CSARGGDKGLYEQYF
CDR3nt: TGCAGTGCTAGGGGCGGGGACAAGGGGCTCTACGAGCAGTACTTC
j_gene: TRBJ2-7
v_gene: TRBV20-1
d_gene: NA
abundance: few

CDR3aa: CASSETRGRNGYTF
CDR3nt: TGTGCCAGCAGTGAGACCAGGGGGAGGAATGGCTACACCTTC
j_gene: TRBJ1-2
v_gene: TRBV6-1
d_gene: TRBD1
abundance: NA

CDR3aa: CASSPRGGLTEAFF
CDR3nt: TGTGCCAGCTCACCTAGGGGGGGCCTCACTGAAGCTTTCTTT
j_gene: TRBJ1-1
v_gene: TRBV18
d_gene: NA
abundance: NA

CDR3aa: CASSPGLQREPQHF
CDR3nt: TGTGCCAGCAGCCCGGGACTCCAAAGGGAGCCCCAGCATTTT
j_gene: TRBJ1-5
v_gene: TRBV7-2
d_gene: NA
abundance: few

CDR3aa: CASRGRTGQVSGELFF
CDR3nt: TGTGCCAGCAGGGGCCGGACAGGCCAGGTGTCCGGGGAGCTGTTTTTT
j_gene: TRBJ2-2
v_gene: TRBV6-1
d_gene: TRBD1
abundance: NA

CDR3aa: CASSGGISNQPQHF
CDR3nt: TGTGCCAGCAGCGGAGGGATTAGCAATCAGCCCCAGCATTTT
j_gene: TRBJ1-5
v_gene: TRBV9
d_gene: NA
abundance: few

CDR3aa: CASSSRHKTQYF
CDR3nt: TGTGCCAGCAGCTCAAGGCACAAGACGCAGTATTTT
j_gene: TRBJ2-3
v_gene: TRBV7-2
d_gene: NA
abundance: many

CDR3aa: CASTVEPGRGYEQYF
CDR3nt: TGCGCCAGCACCGTTGAACCGGGCCGAGGGTACGAGCAGTACTTC
j_gene: TRBJ2-7
v_gene: TRBV5-1
d_gene: NA
abundance: many

CDR3aa: CASSLVSGNQPQHF
CDR3nt: TGCGCCAGCAGCTTGGTGTCAGGGAATCAGCCCCAGCATTTT
j_gene: TRBJ1-5
v_gene: TRBV5-1
d_gene: NA
abundance: few

CDR3aa: CASRVRTEAFF
CDR3nt: TGTGCCAGCAGGGTTCGCACTGAAGCTTTCTTT
j_gene: TRBJ1-1
v_gene: TRBV6-5
d_gene: NA
abundance: NA

CDR3aa: CASSLTGHQETQYF
CDR3nt: TGCGCCAGCAGCTTGACCGGCCACCAAGAGACCCAGTACTTC
j_gene: TRBJ2-5
v_gene: TRBV5-1
d_gene: NA
abundance: few

CDR3aa: CASTSVGSGHNEQFF
CDR3nt: NA
j_gene: TRBJ2-1
v_gene: TRBV19
d_gene: NA
abundance: NA

CDR3aa: CASSLSGGDTGELFF
CDR3nt: TGTGCCAGCAGCTTATCAGGGGGGGACACCGGGGAGCTGTTTTTT
j_gene: TRBJ2-2
v_gene: TRBV7-3
d_gene: NA
abundance: few

CDR3aa: CASSQVQESNQPQHF
CDR3nt: TGCGCCAGCAGCCAAGTTCAGGAGAGCAATCAGCCCCAGCATTTT
j_gene: TRBJ1-5
v_gene: TRBV4-1
d_gene: NA
abundance: few

CDR3aa: CASRELVGVGVEAFF
CDR3nt: TGTGCCAGCAGGGAACTGGTCGGGGTGGGGGTTGAAGCTTTCTTT
j_gene: TRBJ1-1
v_gene: TRBV6-6
d_gene: NA
abundance: NA

CDR3aa: CASSVVAGSNEQYF
CDR3nt: TGCGCCAGCAGCGTCGTGGCGGGATCGAACGAGCAGTACTTC
j_gene: TRBJ2-7
v_gene: TRBV5-1
d_gene: NA
abundance: few

CDR3aa: CSARDEGQGAGEQYF
CDR3nt: TGCAGTGCTAGAGATGAGGGACAGGGGGCTGGCGAGCAGTACTTC
j_gene: TRBJ2-7
v_gene: TRBV20-1
d_gene: TRBD1
abundance: NA

CDR3aa: CASSPSLDTQYF
CDR3nt: TGTGCCAGCAGCCCTTCGTTAGATACGCAGTATTTT
j_gene: TRBJ2-3
v_gene: TRBV4-2
d_gene: NA
abundance: NA

CDR3aa: CASSSISGGSSSYEQYF
CDR3nt: TGTGCCAGCAGCTCCATATCGGGGGGCTCGAGCTCCTACGAGCAGTACTTC
j_gene: TRBJ2-7
v_gene: TRBV28
d_gene: NA
abundance: few

CDR3aa: CASSVLVDYNEQFF
CDR3nt: TGTGCCAGCAGCGTATTAGTAGACTACAATGAGCAGTTCTTC
j_gene: TRBJ2-1
v_gene: TRBV9
d_gene: NA
abundance: NA

CDR3aa: CASSQVSRNQPQHF
CDR3nt: TGTGCCAGCAGCCAAGTGAGTCGCAATCAGCCCCAGCATTTT
j_gene: TRBJ1-5
v_gene: TRBV7-2
d_gene: NA
abundance: few

CDR3aa: CASSGSGTEETQYF
CDR3nt: TGTGCCAGCAGCGGTTCCGGGACGGAAGAGACCCAGTACTTC
j_gene: TRBJ2-5
v_gene: TRBV9
d_gene: NA
abundance: NA

CDR3aa: CASSGGLISYEQYF
CDR3nt: TGCGCCAGCAGCGGTGGATTGATCTCCTACGAGCAGTACTTC
j_gene: TRBJ2-7
v_gene: TRBV5-1
d_gene: NA
abundance: NA

CDR3aa: CASSESTATDTQYF
CDR3nt: TGCGCCAGCAGTGAGTCGACGGCGACAGATACGCAGTATTTT
j_gene: TRBJ2-3
v_gene: TRBV10-1
d_gene: NA
abundance: many

CDR3aa: CSASRGPDYEQFF
CDR3nt: TGCAGTGCTAGCCGGGGGCCCGACTATGAGCAGTTCTTC
j_gene: TRBJ2-1
v_gene: TRBV20-1
d_gene: NA
abundance: many

CDR3aa: CSVDPGLPTYEQYF
CDR3nt: TGCAGTGTAGATCCGGGACTACCGACCTACGAGCAGTACTTC
j_gene: TRBJ2-7
v_gene: TRBV20-1
d_gene: TRBD2
abundance: NA

CDR3aa: CASTRVGSGANVLTF
CDR3nt: TGTGCCAGCACACGGGTCGGGTCTGGGGCCAACGTCCTGACTTTC
j_gene: TRBJ2-6
v_gene: TRBV27
d_gene: NA
abundance: NA

CDR3aa: CSARDNRVNNGYTF
CDR3nt: TGCAGTGCTAGAGACAACCGGGTCAATAATGGCTACACCTTC
j_gene: TRBJ1-2
v_gene: TRBV20-1
d_gene: NA
abundance: NA

CDR3aa: CASSHTGTPRDPEPYEQYF
CDR3nt: TGTGCCAGCAGCCATACCGGGACGCCCAGGGACCCCGAGCCCTACGAGCAGTACTTC
j_gene: TRBJ2-7
v_gene: TRBV6-5
d_gene: NA
abundance: medium-sized

CDR3aa: CASRGGVYEQYF
CDR3nt: TGTGCCAGCAGGGGAGGTGTCTACGAGCAGTACTTC
j_gene: TRBJ2-7
v_gene: TRBV7-2
d_gene: NA
abundance: many

CDR3aa: CASSLGQGGYNEQFF
CDR3nt: TGTGCCAGCAGCTTGGGACAGGGGGGGTACAATGAGCAGTTCTTC
j_gene: TRBJ2-1
v_gene: TRBV5-4
d_gene: TRBD1
abundance: NA

CDR3aa: CASSLVGGGGANVLTF
CDR3nt: TGTGCCAGCAGCTTAGTAGGGGGCGGTGGGGCCAACGTCCTGACTTTC
j_gene: TRBJ2-6
v_gene: TRBV7-8
d_gene: TRBD1
abundance: few

CDR3aa: CTSSGDGTGNTAGELFF
CDR3nt: TGTACCAGCAGCGGGGATGGGACGGGGAACACGGCCGGGGAGCTGTTTTTT
j_gene: TRBJ2-2
v_gene: TRBV5-6
d_gene: TRBD2
abundance: NA

CDR3aa: CASSRNNADTQYF
CDR3nt: TGTGCCAGCAGCCGAAACAACGCAGATACGCAGTATTTT
j_gene: TRBJ2-3
v_gene: TRBV12-3/TRBV12-4
d_gene: NA
abundance: medium-sized

CDR3aa: CASSQDGNRPNSPLHF
CDR3nt: TGTGCCAGCAGCCAAGATGGAAACAGGCCTAATTCACCCCTCCACTTT
j_gene: TRBJ1-6
v_gene: TRBV4-2
d_gene: NA
abundance: NA

CDR3aa: CASRTKTGGPDTQYF
CDR3nt: TGTGCCAGCAGAACCAAAACAGGGGGGCCAGATACGCAGTATTTT
j_gene: TRBJ2-3
v_gene: TRBV27
d_gene: TRBD1
abundance: few

CDR3aa: CASSFGTSGVYEQFF
CDR3nt: TGTGCCAGCAGCTTCGGGACTAGCGGGGTCTATGAGCAGTTCTTC
j_gene: TRBJ2-1
v_gene: TRBV11-2
d_gene: TRBD2
abundance: many

CDR3aa: CASSPRGVSTGELFF
CDR3nt: TGTGCCAGCAGCCCCAGAGGGGTTAGCACCGGGGAGCTGTTTTTT
j_gene: TRBJ2-2
v_gene: TRBV6-5
d_gene: NA
abundance: NA

CDR3aa: CASSALAGMTDTQYF
CDR3nt: TGTGCCAGCAGCGCATTAGCGGGGATGACAGATACGCAGTATTTT
j_gene: TRBJ2-3
v_gene: TRBV27
d_gene: TRBD2
abundance: few

CDR3aa: CASSEGDSGANVLTF
CDR3nt: TGTGCCAGCAGTGAAGGAGACTCTGGGGCCAACGTCCTGACTTTC
j_gene: TRBJ2-6
v_gene: TRBV6-2/TRBV6-3
d_gene: NA
abundance: NA

CDR3aa: CAGSPIAGGVDTQYF
CDR3nt: TGTGCCGGCAGCCCCATAGCGGGAGGGGTAGATACGCAGTATTTT
j_gene: TRBJ2-3
v_gene: TRBV7-9
d_gene: TRBD2
abundance: once

CDR3aa: CSATEAEDSTDTQYF
CDR3nt: TGCAGTGCCACCGAAGCGGAAGATAGCACAGATACGCAGTATTTT
j_gene: TRBJ2-3
v_gene: TRBV20-1
d_gene: NA
abundance: few

CDR3aa: CASSVDTSGRDTQYF
CDR3nt: TGTGCCAGCAGCGTAGATACTAGCGGGAGAGATACGCAGTATTTT
j_gene: TRBJ2-3
v_gene: TRBV9
d_gene: TRBD2
abundance: NA

CDR3aa: CSARDLWGGQGPNQPQHF
CDR3nt: TGCAGTGCTAGAGATCTTTGGGGTGGACAGGGGCCTAATCAGCCCCAGCATTTT
j_gene: TRBJ1-5
v_gene: TRBV20-1
d_gene: TRBD1
abundance: few

CDR3aa: CASLGPNYSNQPQHF
CDR3nt: TGTGCCAGCTTGGGTCCAAATTATAGCAATCAGCCCCAGCATTTT
j_gene: TRBJ1-5
v_gene: TRBV28
d_gene: NA
abundance: NA

CDR3aa: CSVDKLADNEQFF
CDR3nt: TGCAGCGTTGATAAACTAGCGGACAATGAGCAGTTCTTC
j_gene: TRBJ2-1
v_gene: TRBV29-1
d_gene: TRBD2
abundance: NA

CDR3aa: CASIRTGGYEQYF
CDR3nt: TGTGCCAGCATTAGGACAGGGGGCTACGAGCAGTACTTC
j_gene: TRBJ2-7
v_gene: TRBV6-1
d_gene: TRBD1
abundance: NA